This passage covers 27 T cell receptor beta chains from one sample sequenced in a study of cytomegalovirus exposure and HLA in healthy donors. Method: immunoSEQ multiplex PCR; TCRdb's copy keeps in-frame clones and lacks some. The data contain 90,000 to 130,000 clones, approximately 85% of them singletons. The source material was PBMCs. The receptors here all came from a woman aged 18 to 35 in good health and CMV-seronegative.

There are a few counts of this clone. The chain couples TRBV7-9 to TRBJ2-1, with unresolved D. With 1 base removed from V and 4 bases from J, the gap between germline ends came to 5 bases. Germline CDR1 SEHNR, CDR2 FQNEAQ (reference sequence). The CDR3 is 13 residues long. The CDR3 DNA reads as TGTGCCAGCAGCTTAGTTCGGTACAATGAGCAGTTCTTC. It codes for CASSLVRYNEQFF.

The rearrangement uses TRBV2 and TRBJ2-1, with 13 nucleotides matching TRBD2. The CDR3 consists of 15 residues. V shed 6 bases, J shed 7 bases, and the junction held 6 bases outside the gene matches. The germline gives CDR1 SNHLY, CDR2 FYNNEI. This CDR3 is CASRQLAGGLNEQFF. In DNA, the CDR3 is TGTGCCAGCAGGCAACTAGCGGGGGGGCTTAATGAGCAGTTCTTC.

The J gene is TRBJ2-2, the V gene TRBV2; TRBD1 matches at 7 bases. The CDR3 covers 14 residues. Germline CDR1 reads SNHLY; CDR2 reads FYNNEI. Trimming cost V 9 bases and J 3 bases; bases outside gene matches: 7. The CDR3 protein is CASRGQTYTGELFF. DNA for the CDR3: TGTGCCAGTAGGGGACAGACCTACACCGGGGAGCTGTTTTTT.

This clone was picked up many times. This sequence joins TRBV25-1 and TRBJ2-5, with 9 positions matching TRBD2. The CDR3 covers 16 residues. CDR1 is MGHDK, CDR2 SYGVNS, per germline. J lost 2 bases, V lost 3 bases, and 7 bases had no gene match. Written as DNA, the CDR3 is TGTGCCAGCAGTGAGGAGGCTAGCGGGGCTCAAGAGACCCAGTACTTC. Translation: CASSEEASGAQETQYF.

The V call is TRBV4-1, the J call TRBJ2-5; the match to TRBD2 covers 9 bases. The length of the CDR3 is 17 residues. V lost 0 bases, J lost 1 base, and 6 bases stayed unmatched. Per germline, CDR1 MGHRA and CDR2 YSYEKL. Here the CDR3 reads CASSQEGQRGAQETQYF. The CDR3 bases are TGCGCCAGCAGCCAAGAGGGGCAGCGGGGGGCCCAAGAGACCCAGTACTTC.

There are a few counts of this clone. In nucleotides, the CDR3 is TGTGCCAGCAGTCCCCTGACTCGAAACTATGGCTACACCTTC. Its translation: CASSPLTRNYGYTF. The chain combines TRBV6-5 with TRBJ1-2; D gene uncertain. CDR1 and CDR2 (germline): MNHEY, SVGAGI. Between the trimmed V and J ends, which lost 5 bases and 2 bases, there was a span of 12 bases. This CDR3 is 14 amino acids long.

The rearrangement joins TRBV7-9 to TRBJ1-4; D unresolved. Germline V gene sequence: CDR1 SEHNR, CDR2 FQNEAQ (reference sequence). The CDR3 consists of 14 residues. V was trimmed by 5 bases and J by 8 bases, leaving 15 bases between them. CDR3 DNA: TGTGCCAGCAGCCGCGTCGGGGAGCGGGAAAAACTGTTTTTT. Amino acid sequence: CASSRVGEREKLFF.

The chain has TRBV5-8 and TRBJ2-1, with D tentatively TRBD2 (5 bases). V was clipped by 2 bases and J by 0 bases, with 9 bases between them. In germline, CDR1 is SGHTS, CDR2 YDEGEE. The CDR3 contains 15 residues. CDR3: CASSLAEGSYNEQFF. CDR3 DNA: TGTGCCAGCAGCTTAGCGGAAGGCTCCTACAATGAGCAGTTCTTC.

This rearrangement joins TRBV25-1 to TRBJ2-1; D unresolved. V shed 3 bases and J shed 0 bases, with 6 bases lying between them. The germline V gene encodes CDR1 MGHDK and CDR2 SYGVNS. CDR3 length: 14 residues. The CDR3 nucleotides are TGTGCCAGCAGTGATAGGAGCTCCTACAATGAGCAGTTCTTC. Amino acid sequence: CASSDRSSYNEQFF. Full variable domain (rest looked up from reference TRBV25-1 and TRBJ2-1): EADIYQTPRYLVIGTGKKITLECSQTMGHDKMYWYQQDPGMELHLIHYSYGVNSTEKGDLSSESTVSRIRTEHFPLTLESARPSHTSQYLCASSDRSSYNEQFFGPGTRLTVL.

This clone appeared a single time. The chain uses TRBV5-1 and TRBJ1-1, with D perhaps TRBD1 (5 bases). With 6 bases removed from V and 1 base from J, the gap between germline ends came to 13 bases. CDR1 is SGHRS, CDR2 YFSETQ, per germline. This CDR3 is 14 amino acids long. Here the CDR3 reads CASTGGMGNTEAFF. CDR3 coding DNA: TGCGCCAGCACTGGGGGGATGGGGAACACTGAAGCTTTCTTT.

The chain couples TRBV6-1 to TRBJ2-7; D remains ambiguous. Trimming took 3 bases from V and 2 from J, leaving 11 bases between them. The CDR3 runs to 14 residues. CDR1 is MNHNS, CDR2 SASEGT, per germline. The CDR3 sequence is CASSDFALTYEQYF. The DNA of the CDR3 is TGTGCCAGCAGTGATTTTGCGCTTACCTACGAGCAGTACTTC.

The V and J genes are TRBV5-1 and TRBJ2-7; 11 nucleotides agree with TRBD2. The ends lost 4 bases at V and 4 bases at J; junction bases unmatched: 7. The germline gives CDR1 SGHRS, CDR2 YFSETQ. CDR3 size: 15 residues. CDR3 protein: CASSERLAGPYEQYF. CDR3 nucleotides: TGCGCCAGCAGCGAAAGACTAGCGGGGCCTTACGAGCAGTACTTC.

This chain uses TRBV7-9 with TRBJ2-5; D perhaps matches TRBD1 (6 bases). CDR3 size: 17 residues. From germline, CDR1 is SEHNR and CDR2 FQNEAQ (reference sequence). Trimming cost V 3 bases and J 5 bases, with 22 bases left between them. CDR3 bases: TGTGCCAGCAGCTTGGCCTTGCCAGGGGACGGTAGCGAGACCCAGTACTTC. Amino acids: CASSLALPGDGSETQYF.

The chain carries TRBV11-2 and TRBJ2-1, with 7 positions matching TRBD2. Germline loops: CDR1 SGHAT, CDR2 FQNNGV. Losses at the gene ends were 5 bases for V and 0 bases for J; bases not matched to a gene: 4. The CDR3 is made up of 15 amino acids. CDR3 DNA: TGTGCCAGCAGCCGGGAGGTGAGCTCCTACAATGAGCAGTTCTTC. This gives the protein CASSREVSSYNEQFF.

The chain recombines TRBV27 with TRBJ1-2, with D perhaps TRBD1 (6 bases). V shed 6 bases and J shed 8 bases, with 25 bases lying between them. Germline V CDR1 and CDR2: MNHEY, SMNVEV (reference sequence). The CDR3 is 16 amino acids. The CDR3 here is CASSLGQGGGYEGYTF. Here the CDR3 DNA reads TGTGCCAGCAGCTTGGGGCAGGGCGGGGGCTATGAAGGCTACACCTTC.

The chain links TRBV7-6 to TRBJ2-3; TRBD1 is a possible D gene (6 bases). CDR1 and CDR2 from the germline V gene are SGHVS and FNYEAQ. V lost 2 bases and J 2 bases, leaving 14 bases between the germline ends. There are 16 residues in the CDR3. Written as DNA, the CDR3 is TGTGCCAGCAGCTTATGGGTGAGGGGGACCACAGATACGCAGTATTTT. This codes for CASSLWVRGTTDTQYF.

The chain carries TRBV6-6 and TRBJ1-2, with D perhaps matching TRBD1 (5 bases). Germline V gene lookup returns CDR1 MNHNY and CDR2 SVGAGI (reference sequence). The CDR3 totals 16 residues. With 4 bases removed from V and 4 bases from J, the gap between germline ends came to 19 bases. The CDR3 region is CASSFSESRATYGYTF. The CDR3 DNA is TGTGCCAGCAGTTTCTCAGAATCCAGGGCAACCTATGGCTACACCTTC.

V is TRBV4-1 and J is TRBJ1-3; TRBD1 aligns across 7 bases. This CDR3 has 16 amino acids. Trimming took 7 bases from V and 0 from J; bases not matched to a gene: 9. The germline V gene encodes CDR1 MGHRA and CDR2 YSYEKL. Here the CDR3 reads CASNLGGGNSGNTIYF. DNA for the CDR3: TGCGCCAGCAACTTAGGAGGGGGCAACTCTGGAAACACCATATATTTT.

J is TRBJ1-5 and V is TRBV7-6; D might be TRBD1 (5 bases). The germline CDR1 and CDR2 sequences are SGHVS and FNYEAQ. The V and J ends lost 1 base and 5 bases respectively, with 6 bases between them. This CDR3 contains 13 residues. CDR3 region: CASSLGGDQPQHF. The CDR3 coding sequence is TGTGCCAGCAGCTTAGGGGGGGATCAGCCCCAGCATTTT. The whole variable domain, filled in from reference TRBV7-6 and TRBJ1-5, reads GAGVSQSPRYKVTKRGQDVALRCDPISGHVSLYWYRQALGQGPEFLTYFNYEAQQDKSGLPNDRFSAERPEGSISTLTIQRTEQRDSAMYRCASSLGGDQPQHFGDGTRLSIL.

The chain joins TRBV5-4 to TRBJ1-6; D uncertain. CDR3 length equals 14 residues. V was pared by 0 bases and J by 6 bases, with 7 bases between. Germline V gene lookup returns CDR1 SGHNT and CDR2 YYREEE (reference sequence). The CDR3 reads CASSLGLSNSPLHF. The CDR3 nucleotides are TGTGCCAGCAGCTTGGGACTATCTAATTCACCCCTCCACTTT.

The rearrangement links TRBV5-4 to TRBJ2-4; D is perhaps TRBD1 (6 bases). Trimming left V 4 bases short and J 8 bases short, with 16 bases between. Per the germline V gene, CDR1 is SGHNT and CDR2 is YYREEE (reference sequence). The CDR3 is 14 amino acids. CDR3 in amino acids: CASSHDRRKDIQYF. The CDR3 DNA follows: TGTGCCAGCAGCCACGACAGGAGAAAGGACATTCAGTACTTC. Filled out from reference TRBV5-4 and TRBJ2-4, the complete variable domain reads ETGVTQSPTHLIKTRGQQVTLRCSSQSGHNTVSWYQQALGQGPQFIFQYYREEENGRGNFPPRFSGLQFPNYSSELNVNALELDDSALYLCASSHDRRKDIQYFGAGTRLSVL.

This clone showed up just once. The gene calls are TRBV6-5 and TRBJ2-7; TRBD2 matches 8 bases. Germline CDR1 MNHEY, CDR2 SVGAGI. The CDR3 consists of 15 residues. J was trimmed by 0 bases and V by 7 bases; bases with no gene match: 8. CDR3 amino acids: CASKGRGVNSYEQYF. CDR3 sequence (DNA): TGTGCCAGCAAGGGGCGGGGGGTTAACTCCTACGAGCAGTACTTC.

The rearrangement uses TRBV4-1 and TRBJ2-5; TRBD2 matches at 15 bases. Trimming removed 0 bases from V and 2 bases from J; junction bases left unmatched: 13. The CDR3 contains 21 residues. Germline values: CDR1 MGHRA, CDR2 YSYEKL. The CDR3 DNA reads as TGCGCCAGCAGCCAAGATCGCCGGACTAGCGGGGGGGCAGCGGCACAAGAGACCCAGTACTTC. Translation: CASSQDRRTSGGAAAQETQYF.

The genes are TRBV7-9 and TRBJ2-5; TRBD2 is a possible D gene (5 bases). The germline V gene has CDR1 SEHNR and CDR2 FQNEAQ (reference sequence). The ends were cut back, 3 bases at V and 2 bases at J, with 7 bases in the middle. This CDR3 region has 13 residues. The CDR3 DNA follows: TGTGCCAGCAGCTTCGGCGGGCAAGAGACCCAGTACTTC. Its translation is CASSFGGQETQYF.

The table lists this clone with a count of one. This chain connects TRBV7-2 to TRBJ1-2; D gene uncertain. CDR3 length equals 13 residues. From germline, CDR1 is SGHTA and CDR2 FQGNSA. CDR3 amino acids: CAVSLSGNYGYTF. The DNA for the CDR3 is TGTGCGGTTAGCTTATCGGGGAACTATGGCTACACCTTC.

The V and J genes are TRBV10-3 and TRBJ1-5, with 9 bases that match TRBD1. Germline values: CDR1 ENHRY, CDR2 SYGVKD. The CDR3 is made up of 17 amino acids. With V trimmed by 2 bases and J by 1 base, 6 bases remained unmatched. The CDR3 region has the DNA TGTGCCATCAGTGAGGGACAGGGGACGGGCAGCAATCAGCCCCAGCATTTT. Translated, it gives CAISEGQGTGSNQPQHF.

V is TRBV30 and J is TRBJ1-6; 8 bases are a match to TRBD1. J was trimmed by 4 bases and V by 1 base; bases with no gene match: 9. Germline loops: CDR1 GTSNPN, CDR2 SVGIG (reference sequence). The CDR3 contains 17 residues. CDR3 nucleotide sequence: TGTGCCTGGAGTGGAGGGACAGGCGACTTATATAATTCACCCCTCCACTTT. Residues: CAWSGGTGDLYNSPLHF.